This entry is about one T cell receptor beta chain. This clonotype was detected ten times or more. The antigen it recognizes is unknown. No base qualities exist here, and no much larger clone lies one base off it. The V end loses 0 bases and the J end loses 0 bases, and a stretch of 10 bases separates them. The CDR3 contains 16 residues, cysteine and phenylalanine counted. Left in the record is the CDR3 DNA by itself, 48 bases read in frame from the first base. The germline V gene provides CDR1 SGHRS and CDR2 YFSETQ. This sample stems from a study of CD8 T cells in ankylosing spondylitis (dated by TCRdb to about 2017). Notes on the research overall: The study set out to find disease-linked TCR variants by profiling T cell receptor beta repertoires in ankylosing spondylitis patients and healthy donors. The full study cohort was made up of about two dozen ankylosing spondylitis patients and 108 healthy donors. Peripheral blood was sampled, and synovial fluid was additionally collected from ankylosing spondylitis patients.

The sample was run on an Illumina HiSeq 2500. TCR beta libraries were prepared by quantitative 5'-RACE with molecular barcodes. Per the original workflow: Disease-linked TCR variants were identified with a new computational method built on a probabilistic model of VDJ rearrangement. TCRdb took the public reads, trimmed them with fastp at Q25, ran MiXCR for clone calling and kept in-frame beta chains. For every CDR3 protein sequence, its rows merge into one entry that carries the most common genes and DNA. TCRdb assigned the V and J calls; the authors' analysis was not used. The sample profile shows more than 100,000 distinct CDR3 sequences; about 10% of them were found once. The top ten constitute roughly 4.5% of the sample. Points the paper makes about the study in general: According to the report, matched synovial fluid samples from ankylosing spondylitis patients were significantly enriched for the disease-linked clones. The disease-linked clones showed a CD8+ phenotype and occurred at relatively low frequencies in peripheral blood. Some of the motif variants had been reported before in the synovial fluid and blood of reactive arthritis patients, a finding that suggests common disease-initiation mechanisms. Blood from ankylosing spondylitis patients appeared to be characterized by a TCR beta motif made up of seven or eight highly homologous amino acid variants.

This TCR derives from a female donor with ankylosing spondylitis or in good health (not recorded which). This receptor chain uses TRBV5-1 and TRBJ1-5; the D gene is perhaps TRBD1, from 6 matching bases. Sequenced input: blood, either unsorted or a sorted T cell fraction (not recorded which). The DNA reads TGCGCCAGCAGCTTGGGTCCAGGGGATAGCAATCAGCCCCAGCATTTT. This is translated as CASSLGPGDSNQPQHF.